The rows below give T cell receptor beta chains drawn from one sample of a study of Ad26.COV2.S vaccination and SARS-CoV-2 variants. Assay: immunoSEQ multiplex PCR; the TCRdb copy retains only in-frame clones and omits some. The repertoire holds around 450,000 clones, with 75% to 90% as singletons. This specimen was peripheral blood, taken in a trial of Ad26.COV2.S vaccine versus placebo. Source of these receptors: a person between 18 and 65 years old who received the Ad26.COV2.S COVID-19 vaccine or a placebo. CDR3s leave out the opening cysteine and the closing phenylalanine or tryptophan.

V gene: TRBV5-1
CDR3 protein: ASSLGYGYT

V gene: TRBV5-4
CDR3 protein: ASATSGANTGELF

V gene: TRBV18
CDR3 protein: ASSLEREAGRTGCEQY

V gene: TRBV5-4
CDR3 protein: ASSLGLAGAGDTQY

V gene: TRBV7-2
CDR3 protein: ASSPAAGRSSYNEQF

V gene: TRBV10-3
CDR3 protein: AIRGDRVWDGYT

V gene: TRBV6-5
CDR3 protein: ASSWTGARNSPLH

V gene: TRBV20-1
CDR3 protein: SAGGTYPEF

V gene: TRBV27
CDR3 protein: ASSSLDRYQPQH

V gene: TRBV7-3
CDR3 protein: ASSRGQGNTEAF

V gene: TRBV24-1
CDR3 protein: ATSEPGHPGEQY

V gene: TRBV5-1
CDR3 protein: ASSFTANTEAF